This TCR beta chain was retrieved from a study of control samples from healthy donors and cancer patients. The CDR3 runs 15 residues. V was shortened by 7 bases and J by 4 bases, with 17 bases between the two germline ends. Germline assignment: CDR1 MNHEY and CDR2 SVGAGI. Regarding this clone: The same CDR3 arises from other DNA sequences in this sample as well.

The protocol was immunoSEQ multiplex PCR, while the TCRdb copy is restricted to in-frame clones and leaves out a portion. The sample lists about 190,000 clones; roughly nine tenths were seen once. This receptor was obtained from a man aged 25-45 years in good health. V usage is TRBV6-5 and J usage is TRBJ1-3, with D possibly matching TRBD1 (5 bases). What was sequenced was blood. CDR3 protein: CASNPNRPPGNTIYF. DNA of the CDR3: TGTGCCAGCAACCCCAACAGGCCCCCCGGAAACACCATATATTTT.